A selection of T cell receptor beta chains follows, all from one sample in a study of Graves' ophthalmopathy and Graves' hyperthyroidism. TCRdb itself ran the multiplex PCR reads through MiXCR, one entry per CDR3 protein. This table has about 550,000 distinct CDR3 sequences, about two fifths appearing once. The sample comprised peripheral blood or thyroid tissue (not recorded which). The receptors were sampled from an adult man with Graves' hyperthyroidism. Each CDR3 is given with its conserved first and last residue. Fields, in order: clone size, V gene, J gene, D gene, CDR3 protein, CDR3 DNA. D genes are given only for firm matches. The size entry is marked missing in some rows and otherwise reads once, few, many or a size class.

>.|TRBV11-3|TRBJ2-1|TRBD2
CASSPASGQSYNEQFF
TGTGCCAGCAGCCCTGCTAGCGGCCAATCCTACAATGAGCAGTTCTTC
>.|TRBV7-8|TRBJ2-5|TRBD1
CASSLRQGLMYQETQYF
TGTGCCAGCAGCTTGCGACAGGGGCTAATGTACCAAGAGACCCAGTACTTC
>few|TRBV30|TRBJ1-1|.
CAWSVTDKYTEAFF
TGTGCCTGGAGTGTAACTGACAAATACACTGAAGCTTTCTTT
>few|TRBV7-2|TRBJ2-1|TRBD2
CASSDRTSGYNEQFF
TGTGCCAGCAGCGACCGGACTAGCGGTTACAATGAGCAGTTCTTC
>.|TRBV29-1|TRBJ1-4|.
CSGDRGNEKLFF
TGCAGCGGGGATAGGGGGAATGAAAAACTGTTTTTT
>.|TRBV24-1|TRBJ1-2|.
CATSEPAGINGYTF
TGTGCCACCAGTGAGCCAGCGGGAATCAATGGCTACACCTTC
>.|TRBV15|TRBJ1-5|TRBD1
CATSRGRTGVLREQPQHF
TGTGCCACCAGCAGAGGGAGGACAGGGGTGTTGCGCGAGCAGCCCCAGCATTTT
>few|TRBV10-1|TRBJ2-7|TRBD1
CASSELDRGRGQYF
TGCGCCAGCAGTGAGTTGGACAGGGGGCGTGGGCAGTACTTC
>.|TRBV7-9|TRBJ1-2|TRBD1
CASSLWQGAYGYTF
TGTGCCAGCAGCCTTTGGCAGGGGGCCTATGGCTACACCTTC
>once|TRBV10-3|TRBJ1-2|.
CAISEGPNRYGYTF
TGTGCCATCAGTGAAGGCCCTAACAGATATGGCTACACCTTC
>.|TRBV7-6|TRBJ2-2|.
CASSGDTNTGELFF
TGTGCCAGCAGCGGTGACACGAACACCGGGGAGCTGTTTTTT
>few|TRBV6-5|TRBJ1-2|.
CASSYSTLRERGYTF
TGTGCCAGCAGTTACTCGACGTTGAGGGAAAGGGGCTACACCTTC
>many|TRBV5-6|TRBJ2-2|.
CASGETGRGTGELFF
TGTGCCAGCGGGGAGACGGGGAGAGGCACCGGGGAGCTGTTTTTT
>.|TRBV29-1|TRBJ2-7|TRBD2
CSVGLAGLGYEQYF
TGCAGCGTGGGACTAGCGGGACTTGGGTACGAGCAGTACTTC
>.|TRBV7-9|TRBJ1-2|.
CASSLDNRVTMGGYTF
TGTGCCAGCAGTTTAGACAACAGGGTTACTATGGGAGGCTACACCTTC
>once|TRBV12-3/TRBV12-4|TRBJ1-6|.
CASSLESGANSPLHF
TGTGCCAGCAGTTTAGAATCGGGGGCGAATTCACCCCTCCACTTT
>many|TRBV7-8|TRBJ2-7|TRBD1
CASSFRQGYEQYF
TGTGCCAGCAGCTTTCGACAGGGTTACGAGCAGTACTTC